These T cell receptor beta chains were read from a single sample in a study of beta chain features in type 1 diabetes. Produced via immunoSEQ multiplex PCR; TCRdb's table is partial and in-frame only. The sample includes hundreds of thousands of clones, more than 13% of them seen just once. The sequencing input was naive CD4+ T cells from blood. The receptors come from a man between 18 and 35 years old with type 1 diabetes. CDR3s include the opening cysteine and the closing phenylalanine or tryptophan. The D gene is left open where the match is weak. Size tells how often a clone was seen (once, few, many) or the class of an expanded clone, and some rows leave it out.

j_gene | abundance | v_gene | d_gene | CDR3nt | CDR3aa
TRBJ2-6 | few | TRBV5-1 | NA | TGCGCCAGCACCCGGGGAACTGGGGCCAACGTCCTGACTTTC | CASTRGTGANVLTF
TRBJ2-1 | NA | TRBV18 | TRBD1 | TGTGCCAGCTCATCTCGACAGGGGGCTTTTCACAATGAGCAGTTCTTC | CASSSRQGAFHNEQFF
TRBJ1-2 | few | TRBV28 | NA | TGTGCCAGCAGTTTTGGCACCTGGCGGGTTCATGGCTACACCTTC | CASSFGTWRVHGYTF
TRBJ1-6 | few | TRBV5-1 | TRBD1 | TGCGCCAGCAGGCCCGGGACAGCAAATTCACCCCTCCACTTT | CASRPGTANSPLHF
TRBJ2-5 | few | TRBV14 | TRBD1 | TGTGCCAGCAGCCACCTAGGACAGGGGAGAGAGACCCAGTACTTC | CASSHLGQGRETQYF
TRBJ1-1 | few | TRBV30 | NA | TGTGCCTGGATGGGGGCTGTATACACTGAAGCTTTCTTT | CAWMGAVYTEAFF
TRBJ2-1 | few | TRBV7-9 | TRBD2 | TGTGCCAGCAGCTCACCGACTAGCGTTTACAATGAGCAGTTCTTC | CASSSPTSVYNEQFF
TRBJ2-1 | few | TRBV14 | NA | TGTGCCAGCAGCCAAGTTACAGAGGGGGACGGCGAGCAGTTCTTC | CASSQVTEGDGEQFF
TRBJ1-2 | NA | TRBV7-2 | TRBD1 | TGTGCCAGCAGCTTAGGACCGGGACAGAACTATGGCTACACCTTC | CASSLGPGQNYGYTF
TRBJ2-5 | NA | TRBV5-1 | TRBD2 | TGCGCCAGCAGCTTATCCGGGACTAGCGAAGAGACCCAGTACTTC | CASSLSGTSEETQYF
TRBJ1-1 | few | TRBV19 | NA | TGTGCCAGTAGTGCCCGGGACACTGAAGCTTTCTTT | CASSARDTEAFF
TRBJ1-6 | few | TRBV7-2 | NA | TGTGCCAGCAGCTCGGGGTTTTCACCCCTCCACTTT | CASSSGFSPLHF
TRBJ2-7 | NA | TRBV29-1 | TRBD2 | TGCAGCGTTCTCGGGCGGGGGACCTACGAGCAGTACTTC | CSVLGRGTYEQYF
TRBJ2-1 | few | TRBV29-1 | NA | TGCAGCGCTTGGGGGCAGTTAAATGAGCAGTTCTTC | CSAWGQLNEQFF
TRBJ2-2 | few | TRBV7-2 | NA | TGTGCCAGCAGCTTAGCGTGGCAGTTCACCGGGGAGCTGTTTTTT | CASSLAWQFTGELFF
TRBJ1-2 | NA | TRBV30 | NA | TGTGCCTGGAGCCCCCTCCAGGGTCCTGGCTACACCTTC | CAWSPLQGPGYTF
TRBJ2-2 | NA | TRBV7-2 | TRBD1 | TGTGCCAGCAGCTTCCGGGACAGGGTAGTGAACACCGGGGAGCTGTTTTTT | CASSFRDRVVNTGELFF
TRBJ1-4 | few | TRBV9 | NA | TGTGCCAGCAGTTATACAGGGACAACTAATGAAAAACTGTTTTTT | CASSYTGTTNEKLFF
TRBJ2-7 | NA | TRBV28 | NA | TGTGCCAGTGGAAGAGGGATGTACGAGCAGTACTTC | CASGRGMYEQYF
TRBJ2-3 | few | TRBV28 | NA | TGTGCCAGCAGTTTAGCCCCTCTAGCGCCAGATACGCAGTATTTT | CASSLAPLAPDTQYF
TRBJ2-3 | few | TRBV6-1 | NA | TGTGCCAGCAGTGAGGGGGGAAAAGATACGCAGTATTTT | CASSEGGKDTQYF
TRBJ2-1 | few | TRBV19 | NA | TGTGCCAGTATAGGGGAGGGGGCAGGTGAGCAGTTCTTC | CASIGEGAGEQFF
TRBJ2-5 | NA | TRBV29-1 | TRBD1 | TGCAGCGCCAGGACAGGGCAAGAGACCCAGTACTTC | CSARTGQETQYF
TRBJ2-3 | NA | TRBV5-1 | NA | TGCGCCAGCAGCACCTCTAGCACAGATACGCAGTATTTT | CASSTSSTDTQYF
TRBJ2-2 | NA | TRBV7-6 | TRBD1 | TGTGCCAGCAGCCCGGGACAGGGTTCCGGGGAGCTGTTTTTT | CASSPGQGSGELFF
TRBJ2-6 | few | TRBV5-1 | NA | TGCGCCAGCAGCTTGGGTAACTCTGGGGCCAACGTCCTGACTTTC | CASSLGNSGANVLTF
TRBJ1-2 | NA | TRBV7-2 | NA | TGTGCCACCGGAGAAGACAGAAACTATGGCTACACCTTC | CATGEDRNYGYTF
TRBJ1-5 | few | TRBV19 | NA | TGTGCCAGTAGTATTTTGGACGCTACAACCGCCCAGCATTTT | CASSILDATTAQHF
TRBJ2-7 | few | TRBV5-1 | TRBD1 | TGCGCCAGTCAACGGGACAGGGGGACCGAGCAGTACTTC | CASQRDRGTEQYF
TRBJ2-4 | few | TRBV27 | TRBD2 | TGTGCCAGCAGTTCCGGACTAGCGGGAGGGCCGGTCAAAAACATTCAGTACTTC | CASSSGLAGGPVKNIQYF
TRBJ2-3 | few | TRBV29-1 | NA | TGCACCCCGTTGATCCGGGGCCGCATTGATACGCAGTATTTT | CTPLIRGRIDTQYF
TRBJ1-1 | NA | TRBV27 | NA | TGTGCCAGCAGTTTAATGTCAGGGGCTCGGACTGAAGCTTTCTTT | CASSLMSGARTEAFF
TRBJ2-7 | few | TRBV4-3 | TRBD2 | TGCGCCAGCAGCCAAGATCCCGGAGCGGGGGGCCGCGAGCAGTACTTC | CASSQDPGAGGREQYF
TRBJ2-3 | NA | TRBV10-3 | NA | TGTGCCATCAGTGACTCTACCACCTTGAGGGACTTAAAACGAGATACGCAGTATTTT | CAISDSTTLRDLKRDTQYF
TRBJ1-1 | NA | TRBV7-9 | NA | TGTGCCAGCAGCTTAGAGGATTCGAACACTGAAGCTTTCTTT | CASSLEDSNTEAFF
TRBJ1-1 | few | TRBV2 | NA | TGTGCCAGCAGTGTCGGGACATTGAACACTGAAGCTTTCTTT | CASSVGTLNTEAFF
TRBJ1-1 | NA | TRBV2 | TRBD1 | TGTGCCAGCAGTGGACAGGGTGAAGCTTTCTTT | CASSGQGEAFF
TRBJ2-3 | few | TRBV30 | TRBD1 | TGTGCCTGGACTGCGGGACAGGGGACAGATACGCAGTATTTT | CAWTAGQGTDTQYF
TRBJ2-7 | few | TRBV10-3 | NA | TGTGCCATCAGTGATGAGGGCTACGAGCAGTACTTC | CAISDEGYEQYF
TRBJ2-5 | NA | TRBV7-2 | NA | TGTGCCAGCAGTTACGGACTACAAGAGACCCAGTACTTC | CASSYGLQETQYF
TRBJ2-7 | NA | TRBV27 | NA | TGTGCCAGCAGTCCGGGACCCGGACTTACCTACGAGCAGTACTTC | CASSPGPGLTYEQYF
TRBJ2-1 | few | TRBV11-1 | TRBD2 | TGTGCCAGCAGCTCCGGGACTAGCCGCAATGAGCAGTTCTTC | CASSSGTSRNEQFF
TRBJ2-1 | NA | TRBV5-1 | TRBD2 | TGCGCCAGCAGCCCCACCCCTAGCGGCCCCTACAATGAGCAGTTCTTC | CASSPTPSGPYNEQFF
TRBJ2-7 | NA | TRBV7-6 | NA | TGTGCCAGCAGCCCGACCTTGAGCTCCTACGAGCAGTACTTC | CASSPTLSSYEQYF
TRBJ2-5 | once | TRBV10-3 | TRBD2 | TGTGCCATCAGCCGACTAGCGGGGGGGCTTGAGACCCAGTACTTC | CAISRLAGGLETQYF
TRBJ2-7 | few | TRBV30 | NA | TGTGCCTGGAGTACGGGGGAGGTGCAGTACTTC | CAWSTGEVQYF
TRBJ2-5 | few | TRBV29-1 | TRBD1 | TGCAGCGTTGCGTGGGGACAGCACCAAGAGACCCAGTACTTC | CSVAWGQHQETQYF
TRBJ2-1 | NA | TRBV7-9 | NA | TGTGCCGGGGGCGGGCGGGCCGCATCCTACAATGAGCAGTTCTTC | CAGGGRAASYNEQFF
TRBJ1-1 | few | TRBV6-5 | NA | TGTGCCAGCAGTTACCACGCTGAAGCTTTCTTT | CASSYHAEAFF
TRBJ2-7 | NA | TRBV7-9 | NA | TGTGCCAGCACAAGCGCCTACGAGCAGTACTTC | CASTSAYEQYF
TRBJ2-1 | NA | TRBV11-2 | TRBD1 | TGTGCCAGCAGCTTTGGGACAGGGTCAAATGAGCAGTTCTTC | CASSFGTGSNEQFF
TRBJ2-5 | few | TRBV5-1 | NA | TGCGCCAGCAGCTTGGAAGTCCAAGAGACCCAGTACTTC | CASSLEVQETQYF
TRBJ2-7 | few | TRBV6-1 | TRBD1 | TGTGCCAGCAGTGTGACAGGGAACTCCTACGAGCAGTACTTC | CASSVTGNSYEQYF
TRBJ2-5 | NA | TRBV7-2 | NA | TGTGCCAGCAGTACAGGGTTCGGAGAGACCCAGTACTTC | CASSTGFGETQYF
TRBJ2-1 | NA | TRBV27 | TRBD2 | TGTGCCAGCAGTTTATCGGTCTCCGAGCGGGGGGGCCTCAATGAGCAGTTCTTC | CASSLSVSERGGLNEQFF
TRBJ2-1 | few | TRBV5-8 | NA | TGTGCCAGCAGCTTGGCCTCGAACAATGAGCAGTTCTTC | CASSLASNNEQFF
TRBJ1-4 | few | TRBV30 | NA | TGTGCCTGGAGTGTAAATGGGGGATCTAATGAAAAACTGTTTTTT | CAWSVNGGSNEKLFF
TRBJ1-1 | NA | TRBV30 | TRBD1 | TGTGCCTGCACGCAGACAGGGAGTAGTGAAGCTTTCTTT | CACTQTGSSEAFF